The rows below give T cell receptor beta chains drawn from one sample of a study of T-cell reconstitution after alpha-beta-depleted transplantation in children. TCRdb re-analysed the PCR reads in MiXCR, keeping a single row per CDR3 protein. This table holds about 200,000 distinct CDR3 sequences, roughly 6% found once. Sequenced here: PBMCs, sampled before TCRalphabeta/CD19-depleted stem cell transplant. The receptor set was obtained from a girl under three years old with combined immunodeficiency, due to receive a stem cell transplant. CDR3s include the opening cysteine and the closing phenylalanine or tryptophan. D genes are given only for firm matches. Clone sizes are given selectively: once, few, many, or a class where the clone is expanded.

abundance,d_gene,v_gene,len,j_gene,CDR3nt,CDR3aa
many,-,TRBV18,15,TRBJ2-1,TGTGCCAGCTCCGTCTTAGCAGGGTGGTACAATGAGCAGTTCTTC,CASSVLAGWYNEQFF
many,-,TRBV24-1,13,TRBJ1-5,TGTGCCACCAGTGATTTGGGGGGACAGCCCCAGCATTTT,CATSDLGGQPQHF
many,TRBD2,TRBV27,16,TRBJ2-4,TGTGCCAGCAGTTTCGCTAGCGGGCTAGCCAAAAACATTCAGTACTTC,CASSFASGLAKNIQYF
many,TRBD2,TRBV5-1,16,TRBJ2-1,TGCGCCAGCAGCTATAACGCTAGCGGGAGGTACAATGAGCAGTTCTTC,CASSYNASGRYNEQFF
many,-,TRBV12-3/TRBV12-4,13,TRBJ2-1,TGTGCCAGCAGTACCTCTAGGGTGCATGAGCAGTTCTTC,CASSTSRVHEQFF
once,-,TRBV20-1,11,TRBJ2-1,TGCAGTGCTATCACGGGGAATGAGCAGTTCTTC,CSAITGNEQFF
-,-,TRBV15,16,TRBJ1-5,TGTGCCACCAGCAGAGATCGGGTGGGTGGCAATCAGCCCCAGCATTTT,CATSRDRVGGNQPQHF
many,TRBD1,TRBV9,14,TRBJ2-7,TGTGCCAGCAGCGCCGGACAGGGTCCCTACGAGCAGTACTTC,CASSAGQGPYEQYF
few,TRBD2,TRBV20-1,12,TRBJ2-1,TGCAGTGCTAGACTAGCGGACAATGAGCAGTTCTTC,CSARLADNEQFF
many,TRBD1,TRBV5-1,19,TRBJ2-7,TGCGCCAGCAGCCCGATACGGGACAGGGCCCTCCTTACCGCCTACGAGCAGTACTTC,CASSPIRDRALLTAYEQYF
many,TRBD1,TRBV18,14,TRBJ2-7,TGTGCCAGCTCACCGGGACAGAGCTCCTACGAGCAGTACTTC,CASSPGQSSYEQYF
-,-,TRBV3-1,15,TRBJ1-1,TGTGCCAGCAGCCAAGGTTACAGGGTGAACACTGAAGCTTTCTTT,CASSQGYRVNTEAFF
few,-,TRBV11-2,14,TRBJ2-5,TGTGCCAGCAGCTTAAATCGGTACGAAGAGACCCAGTACTTC,CASSLNRYEETQYF
many,TRBD2,TRBV7-8,15,TRBJ2-3,TGTGCCAGCAGCCAGACTAGCGGGGGGGCTGATACGCAGTATTTT,CASSQTSGGADTQYF
many,TRBD1,TRBV9,14,TRBJ1-2,TGTGCCAGCAGAGCAGGGGGAGGCGACTATGGCTACACCTTC,CASRAGGGDYGYTF
few,-,TRBV6-1,15,TRBJ1-1,TGTGCCAGCAGTGAATACCCGGGCGGTGTCACTGAAGCTTTCTTT,CASSEYPGGVTEAFF
many,TRBD1,TRBV29-1,13,TRBJ2-7,TGCAGCGTTGAGTCTTGGCAGGGGGCTCAGCAGTACTTC,CSVESWQGAQQYF
many,-,TRBV9,14,TRBJ2-7,TGTGCCAGCAGCGTCGGGGATTCGGCCTACGAGCAGTACTTC,CASSVGDSAYEQYF
many,TRBD2,TRBV20-1,15,TRBJ2-1,TGCAGTGCTAGAGAGGGTCAGCGGGGGTACAATGAGCAGTTCTTC,CSAREGQRGYNEQFF
many,TRBD2,TRBV7-2,16,TRBJ2-7,TGTGCCAGCAGCTTAACGTTGGCGGGGGGACTTTACGAGCAGTACTTC,CASSLTLAGGLYEQYF
many,-,TRBV11-3,14,TRBJ1-6,TGTGCCAGCAGCTTCGGGGGTAGGGATTCACCCCTCCACTTT,CASSFGGRDSPLHF
few,-,TRBV4-1,16,TRBJ2-2,TGCGCCAGCAGCCAAGAGGGGGTTACGAACACCGGGGAGCTGTTTTTT,CASSQEGVTNTGELFF
few,TRBD2,TRBV6-5,17,TRBJ2-2,TGTGCCAGCCTTGTACGAGGCGTAGCGGGGGGGTCCGGGGAGCTGTTTTTT,CASLVRGVAGGSGELFF